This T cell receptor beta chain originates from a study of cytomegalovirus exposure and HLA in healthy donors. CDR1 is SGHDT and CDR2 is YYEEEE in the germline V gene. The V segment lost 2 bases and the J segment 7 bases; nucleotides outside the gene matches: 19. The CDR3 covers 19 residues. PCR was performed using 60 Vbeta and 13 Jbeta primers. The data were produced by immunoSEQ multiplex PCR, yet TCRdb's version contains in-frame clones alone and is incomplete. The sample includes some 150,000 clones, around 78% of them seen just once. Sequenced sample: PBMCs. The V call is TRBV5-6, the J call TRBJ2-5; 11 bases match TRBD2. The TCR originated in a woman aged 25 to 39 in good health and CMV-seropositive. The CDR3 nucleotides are TGTGCCAGCAGCTTTGGAGCTTTTTCACGGCTAGCGGGAGGTGGGACCCAGTACTTC. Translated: CASSFGAFSRLAGGGTQYF.